Below are 14 T cell receptor beta chains sequenced from a single sample in a study of siplizumab effects on memory and regulatory T cells. The repertoire was sequenced with immunoSEQ multiplex PCR; TCRdb's copy has only in-frame clones and lacks some. The repertoire holds tens of thousands of clones, with 79% as singletons. Sequences were obtained from memory CD4+ T cells sorted from blood. Receptors originate from a human donor in good health.

The V call is TRBV19, the J call TRBJ2-3, with D unclear. Trimming pared 1 base from V and 3 bases from J, leaving 11 bases between. The CDR3 has 15 amino acids. Germline V gene lookup returns CDR1 LNHDA and CDR2 SQIVND (reference sequence). DNA of the CDR3: TGTGCCAGTAGTATAGGAAGAACGGAGACAGATACGCAGTATTTT. Translated: CASSIGRTETDTQYF.

This rearrangement joins TRBV19 to TRBJ2-7; no clear D. The CDR3 is 13 residues long. Germline V gene lookup returns CDR1 LNHDA and CDR2 SQIVND (reference sequence). V lost 2 bases to trimming and J lost 3 bases, with 8 bases between them. The CDR3 nucleotides are TGTGCCAGTAGTATACGAGAGGACTACGAGCAGTACTTC. Its translation is CASSIREDYEQYF.

The chain has TRBV13 and TRBJ2-1, with 8 bases aligning to TRBD2. This CDR3 comprises 15 residues. Trimming at V came to 5 bases and at J to 0 bases, leaving 3 bases not matched to a gene. Germline V gene sequence: CDR1 PRHDT, CDR2 FYEKMQ (reference sequence). The DNA of the CDR3 is TGTGCCAGCAGCCTAGCGGGCTTCTCCTACAATGAGCAGTTCTTC. This translates into CASSLAGFSYNEQFF. Looking up the rest from reference TRBV13 and TRBJ2-1 gives the full variable domain: AAGVIQSPRHLIKEKRETATLKCYPIPRHDTVYWYQQGPGQDPQFLISFYEKMQSDKGSIPDRFSAQQFSDYHSELNMSSLELGDSALYFCASSLAGFSYNEQFFGPGTRLTVL.

The genes are TRBV7-2 and TRBJ2-3, with 7 bases matching TRBD2. V lost 4 bases to trimming and J lost 2 bases; unmatched junction nucleotides: 6. The V gene's germline CDR1 is SGHTA and CDR2 FQGNSA. There are 15 residues in the CDR3. CDR3 DNA: TGTGCCAGCAGCTCCGGACTAGGAACCACAGATACGCAGTATTTT. Amino acids: CASSSGLGTTDTQYF. Full variable domain (missing parts from reference TRBV7-2 and TRBJ2-3): GAGVSQSPSNKVTEKGKDVELRCDPISGHTALYWYRQSLGQGLEFLIYFQGNSAPDKSGLPSDRFSAERTGGSVSTLTIQRTQQEDSAVYLCASSSGLGTTDTQYFGPGTRLTVL.

This CDR3 is CALGGTPQRRAFF. DNA for the CDR3: TGTGCCCTCGGGGGGACACCCCAACGGAGGGCTTTCTTT. The rearrangement joins TRBV30 to TRBJ1-1, with D possibly being TRBD1 (6 bases). This CDR3 has 13 residues. Germline V CDR1 and CDR2: GTSNPN, SVGIG (reference sequence). V gave up 8 bases and J gave up 11 bases, with 24 bases separating them.

This rearrangement joins TRBV5-4 to TRBJ2-2; 12 nucleotides agree with TRBD2. Germline V gene lookup returns CDR1 SGHNT and CDR2 YYREEE (reference sequence). Trimming cost V 3 bases and J 7 bases; bases outside gene matches: 10. The CDR3 loop spans 17 amino acids. This CDR3 reads CASSSQTSGGLGGELFF. The CDR3 coding sequence is TGTGCCAGCAGCTCGCAGACTAGCGGGGGCCTTGGCGGGGAGCTGTTTTTT.

This chain links TRBV12-5 with TRBJ1-4; no clear D. CDR3 length: 12 residues. The germline V gene has CDR1 LGHNT and CDR2 FRNRAP. With 7 bases removed from V and 8 bases from J, the gap between germline ends came to 11 bases. CDR3 sequence: CASAMSREKLFF. In DNA, the CDR3 is TGTGCTAGTGCTATGTCCCGGGAAAAACTGTTTTTT.

The J gene is TRBJ2-3, the V gene TRBV5-1; D is uncertain. The CDR3 is made up of 16 amino acids. The germline CDR1 and CDR2 sequences are SGHRS and YFSETQ. With 3 bases removed from V and 1 base from J, the gap between germline ends came to 15 bases. The CDR3 DNA follows: TGCGCCAGCAGCTCGCGAAGGACGGTCGGCACAGATACGCAGTATTTT. It translates to CASSSRRTVGTDTQYF.

The gene calls are TRBV6-6 and TRBJ1-2; 7 bases align to TRBD1. Germline lookup yields CDR1 MNHNY and CDR2 SVGAGI (reference sequence). This CDR3 is built from 16 residues. V shed 2 bases, J shed 2 bases, and the junction held 8 bases outside the gene matches. The CDR3 spells CASSYPPGRGNYGYTF. The CDR3 DNA is TGTGCCAGCAGTTACCCCCCGGGCAGGGGGAACTATGGCTACACCTTC.

The V call is TRBV27, the J call TRBJ1-2; weak D call: TRBD1 (5 bases). Germline assignment: CDR1 MNHEY and CDR2 SMNVEV (reference sequence). Trimming pared 8 bases from V and 3 bases from J, leaving 19 bases between. This CDR3 has 15 amino acids. CDR3 amino acids: CASRPLRDLDYGYTF. In nucleotides, the CDR3 is TGTGCCAGCCGCCCCCTCAGGGACCTAGACTATGGCTACACCTTC.

This clone turned up a few times. The rearrangement links TRBV30 to TRBJ1-1; D might be TRBD1 (5 bases). The V gene lost 5 bases and the J gene lost 6 bases, with 13 bases spanning the gap. This CDR3 has 12 residues. Per the germline V gene, CDR1 is GTSNPN and CDR2 is SVGIG (reference sequence). CDR3 nucleotide sequence: TGTGCCTGGGGGGACCCCATATCTGAAGCTTTCTTT. As protein: CAWGDPISEAFF.

CDR3 sequence reads: CASSPAGWNTEAFF. The CDR3 nucleotides are TGTGCCAGCAGCCCGGCGGGGTGGAACACTGAAGCTTTCTTT. The rearrangement links TRBV5-4 to TRBJ1-1; D is ambiguous. V shed 4 bases and J shed 1 base, with 11 bases lying between them. This CDR3 has 14 amino acids. Germline V gives CDR1 SGHNT, CDR2 YYREEE (reference sequence).

The chain is built from TRBV5-1 and TRBJ2-7, with a tentative D call TRBD2 (6 bases). The CDR3 is 14 residues long. CDR1 is SGHRS and CDR2 is YFSETQ in the germline V gene. Trimming left V 3 bases short and J 5 bases short, with 15 bases between. The CDR3 DNA reads TGCGCCAGCAGCTCCCTCGGGGGTCAGCACGAGCAGTACTTC. Amino acid sequence: CASSSLGGQHEQYF. Full variable domain (missing parts from reference TRBV5-1 and TRBJ2-7): KAGVTQTPRYLIKTRGQQVTLSCSPISGHRSVSWYQQTPGQGLQFLFEYFSETQRNKGNFPGRFSGRQFSNSRSEMNVSTLELGDSALYLCASSSLGGQHEQYFGPGTRLTVT.

The chain uses TRBV11-3 and TRBJ1-1; D possibly corresponds to TRBD1 (5 bases). V dropped 2 bases and J dropped 5 bases, with 6 bases sitting between them. Germline V gene sequence: CDR1 SGHNT, CDR2 YENEEA. CDR3 size: 12 residues. This CDR3 reads CASSLSGTEAFF. CDR3 in DNA: TGTGCCAGCAGCTTATCAGGGACTGAAGCTTTCTTT. Based on the CDR3 plus reference TRBV11-3 and TRBJ1-1, the full variable domain is EAGVVQSPRYKIIEKKQPVAFWCNPISGHNTLYWYLQNLGQGPELLIRYENEEAVDDSQLPKDRFSAERLKGVDSTLKIQPAELGDSAVYLCASSLSGTEAFFGQGTRLTVV.